This TCR beta chain was documented in a study of technical replicates of blood from several donors. Libraries were prepared by immunoSEQ multiplex PCR; TCRdb keeps only in-frame clonotypes and omits some of them. This sample has tens of thousands of clones; under 95% occur once, and the top ten carry roughly 0.25%. As regards this clone: An end of the junction differs from the germline gene, which may be a read error.

The CDR3 length is 15 residues. Germline V gene lookup returns CDR1 SEHNR and CDR2 FQNEAQ (reference sequence). The J gene is TRBJ2-1, the V gene TRBV7-9; 10 bases fit TRBD1. Sequencing input: T cells isolated from PBMCs. This receptor was taken from a human donor in good health. The CDR3 sequence is CASSRDRGTDNEEFF. As DNA, the CDR3 is TGTGCCAGCAGCCGGGACAGGGGAACCGACAATGAGGAGTTCTTC.